This T cell receptor (beta chain) was sequenced during a study of blood T cell repertoires in COVID-19. Whole-study context: Sources were T cells, B-cell-depleted T cells, or PBMCs; the material itself was cDNA or gDNA.

Original handling: Estimates of nucleated cell counts were drawn from the amplification of reference gene primers. Using immunoSEQ multiplex PCR, the repertoire was profiled, and TCRdb retains in-frame clones only, with some absent. D and trimming come from the DNA, and the V and J calls and clone size come from that table. The data hold 84,000 or so clones, with about four fifths observed a single time. The TCR originated in a man between 65 and 80 years old with COVID-19, enrolled during active disease. The source material was peripheral blood.

CDR3 loop: CAWSVPGGVGGGNQPQHF. The CDR3 nucleotides are TGTGCCTGGAGTGTCCCGGGGGGGGTTGGTGGCGGCAATCAGCCCCAGCATTTT. The chain has TRBV30 and TRBJ1-5; D perhaps matches TRBD1 (5 bases). The germline V and J ends were trimmed by 0 bases and 2 bases, with 20 bases remaining between them. Germline values: CDR1 GTSNPN, CDR2 SVGIG (reference sequence). The CDR3 sequence is 18 residues long.